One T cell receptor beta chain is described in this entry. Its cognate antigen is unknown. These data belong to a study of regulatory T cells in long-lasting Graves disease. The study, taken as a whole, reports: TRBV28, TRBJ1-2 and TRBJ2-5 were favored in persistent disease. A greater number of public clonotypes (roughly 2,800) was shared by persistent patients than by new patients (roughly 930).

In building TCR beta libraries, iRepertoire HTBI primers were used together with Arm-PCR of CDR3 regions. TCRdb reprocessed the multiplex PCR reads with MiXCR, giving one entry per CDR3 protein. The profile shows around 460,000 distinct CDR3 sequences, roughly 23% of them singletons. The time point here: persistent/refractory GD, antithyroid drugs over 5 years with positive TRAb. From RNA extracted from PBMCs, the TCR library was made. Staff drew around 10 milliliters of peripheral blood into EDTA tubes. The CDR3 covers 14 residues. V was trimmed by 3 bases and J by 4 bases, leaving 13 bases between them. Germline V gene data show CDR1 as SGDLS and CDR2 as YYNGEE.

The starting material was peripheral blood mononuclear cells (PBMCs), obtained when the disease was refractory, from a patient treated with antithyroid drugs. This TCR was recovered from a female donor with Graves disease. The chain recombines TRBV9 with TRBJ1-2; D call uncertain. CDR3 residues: CASSAGRLGYGYTF. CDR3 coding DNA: TGTGCCAGCAGCGCCGGGAGGCTGGGCTATGGCTACACCTTC.